The entry below describes one T cell receptor (beta chain). Its target is unknown. This sample was taken from a study of early T cells in non-severe SARS-CoV-2 infection. Study information: From unsorted whole blood, bulk RNA was sequenced, and the chains remained unpaired. Findings and limits, study-wide: Anti-spike CD8 specificities were favored by VDJdb matching, whose results missed private and CD4 specificities.

The CDR3 is 13 amino acids. V lost 3 bases to trimming and J lost 1 base, with 6 bases between them. One entry per CDR3 protein, called by TCRdb with MiXCR from the 5' RACE reads. The sample shows about 80,000 distinct CDR3 sequences, around an eighth of them seen only once. The gene calls are TRBV12-3 or TRBV12-4 and TRBJ2-5; D unresolved. Sequencing was performed on whole blood. The TCR sequence derives from an adult who was a healthcare worker with PCR-confirmed SARS-CoV-2 infection or an uninfected control (not recorded which). The CDR3 protein is CASSFPGQETQYF. In DNA form, the CDR3 reads TGTGCCAGCAGTTTCCCGGGCCAAGAGACCCAGTACTTC.